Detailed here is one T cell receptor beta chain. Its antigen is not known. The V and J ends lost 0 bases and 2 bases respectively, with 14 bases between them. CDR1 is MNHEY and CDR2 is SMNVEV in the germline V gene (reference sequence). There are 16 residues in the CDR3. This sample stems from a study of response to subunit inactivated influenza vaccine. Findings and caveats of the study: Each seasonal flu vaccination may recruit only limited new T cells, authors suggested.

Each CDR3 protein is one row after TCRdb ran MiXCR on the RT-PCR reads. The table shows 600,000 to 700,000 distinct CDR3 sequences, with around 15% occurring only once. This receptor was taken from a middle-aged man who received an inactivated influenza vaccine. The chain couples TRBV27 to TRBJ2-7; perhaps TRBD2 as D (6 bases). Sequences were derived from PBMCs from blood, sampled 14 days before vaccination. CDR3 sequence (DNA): TGTGCCAGCAGTTTATCCCCAGGGACTTTAACCTACGAGCAGTACTTC. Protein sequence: CASSLSPGTLTYEQYF.